This is a list of T cell receptor beta chains from one sample in a study of blood T cell repertoires in COVID-19. Assay: immunoSEQ multiplex PCR; the TCRdb copy retains only in-frame clones and omits some. The repertoire has around 190,000 clones, 82% of them found once; the top ten carry around 8%. The sequencing input was peripheral blood. The receptors shown here come from a woman in her sixties with COVID-19, enrolled during active disease. Each CDR3 is given with its conserved first and last residue. A D gene is named only where the DNA matches it firmly. For some rows the clone size is stated as once, few or many, or as a class when expanded; others skip it.

d_call,clone_size,v_call,j_call,cdr3_nt,cdr3_aa
-,-,TRBV4-3,TRBJ2-5,TGCGCCAGCAGCCAAGGATCGGGGGGCGGAGGCGAGACCCAGTACTTC,CASSQGSGGGGETQYF
TRBD2,-,TRBV6-5,TRBJ2-1,TGTGCCAGCAGAGGGTCCGGACTAGCGCGGCTTGAGCAGTTCTTC,CASRGSGLARLEQFF
TRBD1,-,TRBV18,TRBJ2-1,TGTGCCAGCTCACTTGAAGGACAGGGCCGGGAGCAGTTCTTC,CASSLEGQGREQFF
TRBD2,-,TRBV7-2,TRBJ2-7,TGTGCCAGCCGACTAGCGGGACAGAGGGAGCAGTACTTC,CASRLAGQREQYF
-,-,TRBV5-1,TRBJ1-1,TGCGCCAGCAGCCGCGGATTCGGCCACACTGAAGCTTTCTTT,CASSRGFGHTEAFF
-,-,TRBV11-2,TRBJ2-1,TGTGCCAGAAGATTACACTTACTCGACAATGAGCAGTTCTTC,CARRLHLLDNEQFF
TRBD2,few,TRBV28,TRBJ2-5,TGTGCCAGCAGTTTTCCTCGCGGGAGTGGCGAGACCCAGTACTTC,CASSFPRGSGETQYF
TRBD2,-,TRBV15,TRBJ2-3,TGTGCCACCAGCAGAGCGTCTAGCGGGATCGGCGCAGATACGCAGTATTTT,CATSRASSGIGADTQYF
TRBD1,-,TRBV5-6,TRBJ1-6,TGTGCCAGCAGCTTGACTAGGGGGCATTCACCCCTCCACTTT,CASSLTRGHSPLHF
-,few,TRBV19,TRBJ2-1,TGTGCCAGTAGTATAGACCAGGACTGGGGGGACAATGAGCAGTTCTTC,CASSIDQDWGDNEQFF
-,-,TRBV6-6,TRBJ2-1,TGTGCCAGCAGTTATACGGGGGAAGCCTACAATGAGCAGTTCTTC,CASSYTGEAYNEQFF
TRBD1,-,TRBV5-4,TRBJ1-2,TGTGCCAGCAGGCCACAGGGGGCGTATGGCTACACCTTC,CASRPQGAYGYTF
TRBD1,-,TRBV28,TRBJ1-2,TGTGCCAGCAGTGGGGATCTCAGGGGGTACTATGGCTACACCTTC,CASSGDLRGYYGYTF
-,-,TRBV5-4,TRBJ1-1,TGTGCCAGCCTTGGCAGGGGCGAGAACACTGAAGCTTTCTTT,CASLGRGENTEAFF